Listed below are T cell receptor beta chains from one sample, sequenced in a study of control samples from healthy donors and cancer patients. Profiled with immunoSEQ multiplex PCR; TCRdb holds only in-frame clones, not every one. Among approximately 100,000 clones listed, about 91% were seen once. The specimen was blood. These TCRs come from a man in his thirties or forties in good health. The CDR3 runs from the conserved cysteine through the conserved F or W. Fields, in order: CDR3 DNA, CDR3 protein, clone size, V gene, D gene, J gene. D genes are given only for firm matches. Rows may omit the clone size; those that give it use once, few, many or a size class.

CDR3nt: TGTGCCAGCCAGACAGGGGCCTCCTACGAGCAGTACTTC
CDR3aa: CASQTGASYEQYF
abundance: .
v_gene: TRBV2
d_gene: TRBD1
j_gene: TRBJ2-7

CDR3nt: TGTGCCAGCAGCTTGACAGGGGGTAATGAAAAACTGTTTTTT
CDR3aa: CASSLTGGNEKLFF
abundance: .
v_gene: TRBV11-2
d_gene: TRBD1
j_gene: TRBJ1-4

CDR3nt: TGTGCCTGGAGCGGGACAGCCCTTGGCTACACCTTC
CDR3aa: CAWSGTALGYTF
abundance: .
v_gene: TRBV30
d_gene: TRBD1
j_gene: TRBJ1-2

CDR3nt: TGTGCCAGTAGTACATCTACCCAGCAGGGAGGATTTAACTATGGCTACACCTTC
CDR3aa: CASSTSTQQGGFNYGYTF
abundance: .
v_gene: TRBV19
d_gene: .
j_gene: TRBJ1-2

CDR3nt: TGTGCCAGCAGCAAAGGAACAGGGGACACCGGGGAGCTGTTTTTT
CDR3aa: CASSKGTGDTGELFF
abundance: .
v_gene: TRBV21-1
d_gene: .
j_gene: TRBJ2-2

CDR3nt: TGTGCCAGCAGTGACTCGATTACGCGACTAGCGGTCTACTCCTACGAGCAGTACTTC
CDR3aa: CASSDSITRLAVYSYEQYF
abundance: .
v_gene: TRBV6-4
d_gene: TRBD2
j_gene: TRBJ2-7

CDR3nt: TGTGCCTGGACGCACGAGGGCCCTTATGGCTACACCTTC
CDR3aa: CAWTHEGPYGYTF
abundance: .
v_gene: TRBV30
d_gene: .
j_gene: TRBJ1-2

CDR3nt: TGTGCCAGCAGTCCGAACACTGAAGCTTTCTTT
CDR3aa: CASSPNTEAFF
abundance: .
v_gene: TRBV28
d_gene: .
j_gene: TRBJ1-1

CDR3nt: TGTGCCAGCAGTATAACTCGGAAGAGGGAGCAGTACTTC
CDR3aa: CASSITRKREQYF
abundance: .
v_gene: TRBV27
d_gene: .
j_gene: TRBJ2-7

CDR3nt: TGTGCCAGCAGGGACACCGGGGAGCTGTTTTTT
CDR3aa: CASRDTGELFF
abundance: .
v_gene: TRBV7-9
d_gene: .
j_gene: TRBJ2-2

CDR3nt: TGTGCCAGCAGCCCACAGGCGGTGGGCAATCAGCCCCAGCATTTT
CDR3aa: CASSPQAVGNQPQHF
abundance: .
v_gene: TRBV3-1/TRBV3-2
d_gene: .
j_gene: TRBJ1-5

CDR3nt: TGTGCCAGCAGCTCGTCTTCGCTAGGATCAGATACGCAGTATTTT
CDR3aa: CASSSSSLGSDTQYF
abundance: few
v_gene: TRBV7-2
d_gene: .
j_gene: TRBJ2-3

CDR3nt: TGCAGCGTTGGGGACGGCAGCTCCTACAATGAGCAGTTCTTC
CDR3aa: CSVGDGSSYNEQFF
abundance: .
v_gene: TRBV29-1
d_gene: .
j_gene: TRBJ2-1

CDR3nt: TGCGCCAGCAGCTGGGGCGGGAGCGGGGGGTCCTACGAGCAGTACTTC
CDR3aa: CASSWGGSGGSYEQYF
abundance: .
v_gene: TRBV5-1
d_gene: TRBD2
j_gene: TRBJ2-7

CDR3nt: TGTGCCATCGTCCAGGGGGATCGTACCTACGAGCAGTACTTC
CDR3aa: CAIVQGDRTYEQYF
abundance: .
v_gene: TRBV2
d_gene: TRBD1
j_gene: TRBJ2-7

CDR3nt: TGTGCCAGCAGCGTGGGGACACCTACCTACGAGCAGTACTTC
CDR3aa: CASSVGTPTYEQYF
abundance: .
v_gene: TRBV5-6
d_gene: .
j_gene: TRBJ2-7

CDR3nt: TGTGCCAGTAGTCCCAGCCCCTGGGGGCAGTTCTTC
CDR3aa: CASSPSPWGQFF
abundance: .
v_gene: TRBV19
d_gene: .
j_gene: TRBJ2-1

CDR3nt: TGCGCCAGCAGCCAAGCCGACTACCATACGCAGTATTTT
CDR3aa: CASSQADYHTQYF
abundance: .
v_gene: TRBV4-1
d_gene: .
j_gene: TRBJ2-3

CDR3nt: TGCGCCAGCAGCCAAGATGGGCGGGGCTGGGGTGAGCAGTTCTTC
CDR3aa: CASSQDGRGWGEQFF
abundance: .
v_gene: TRBV4-1
d_gene: .
j_gene: TRBJ2-1

CDR3nt: TGTGCCAGCAGTGAAGCGCTCCGACACGAGCAGTACTTC
CDR3aa: CASSEALRHEQYF
abundance: .
v_gene: TRBV2
d_gene: .
j_gene: TRBJ2-7

CDR3nt: TGTGCCAGCACCAACGGGGGGTCGGACACCGGGGAGCTGTTTTTT
CDR3aa: CASTNGGSDTGELFF
abundance: .
v_gene: TRBV2
d_gene: TRBD2
j_gene: TRBJ2-2

CDR3nt: TGCAGTGCTAGTCGGGGGATGAACACTGAAGCTTTCTTT
CDR3aa: CSASRGMNTEAFF
abundance: .
v_gene: TRBV20-1
d_gene: .
j_gene: TRBJ1-1

CDR3nt: TGTGCCAGCAGCAGACAAGGGGAAAAACTGTTTTTT
CDR3aa: CASSRQGEKLFF
abundance: .
v_gene: TRBV25-1
d_gene: .
j_gene: TRBJ1-4

CDR3nt: TGTGCCAGCAGCCTGGGAGCGGGAGGACACAATGAGCAGTTCTTC
CDR3aa: CASSLGAGGHNEQFF
abundance: .
v_gene: TRBV27
d_gene: TRBD2
j_gene: TRBJ2-1

CDR3nt: TGTGCCAGTAGTACGGGGACTGAAGCTTTCTTT
CDR3aa: CASSTGTEAFF
abundance: .
v_gene: TRBV19
d_gene: .
j_gene: TRBJ1-1

CDR3nt: TGTGCCAGCAGCTTACTGGGGGTAGGGCTAAGGGATGAGCAGTTCTTC
CDR3aa: CASSLLGVGLRDEQFF
abundance: .
v_gene: TRBV7-3
d_gene: .
j_gene: TRBJ2-1

CDR3nt: TGTACCAGAGATAATCAAGGGGAGGGCTATGGCTACACCTTC
CDR3aa: CTRDNQGEGYGYTF
abundance: .
v_gene: TRBV2
d_gene: .
j_gene: TRBJ1-2

CDR3nt: TGCGCCAGCACCCTTAACACCGGGGAGCTGTTTTTT
CDR3aa: CASTLNTGELFF
abundance: .
v_gene: TRBV5-1
d_gene: .
j_gene: TRBJ2-2

CDR3nt: TGCGCCAGCAGCCAAGGCCCCTTAGCGGGGCTATACAATGAGCAGTTCTTC
CDR3aa: CASSQGPLAGLYNEQFF
abundance: .
v_gene: TRBV4-1
d_gene: TRBD2
j_gene: TRBJ2-1

CDR3nt: TGTGCCAGCTGCTCTTACGCTGTAGCCAAAAACATTCAGTACTTC
CDR3aa: CASCSYAVAKNIQYF
abundance: .
v_gene: TRBV28
d_gene: .
j_gene: TRBJ2-4

CDR3nt: TGTGCCAGTAGTATAGATCATTTGCTACGGGAGACCCAGTACTTC
CDR3aa: CASSIDHLLRETQYF
abundance: .
v_gene: TRBV19
d_gene: .
j_gene: TRBJ2-5